This entry features one TCR beta chain sequence. This record belongs to a study of blood T cell repertoires in COVID-19. Study-wide background: Specimens from acute and convalescent COVID-19 originated in the United States, Italy and Spain. In each case, the material was cDNA or gDNA derived from T cells, B-cell-depleted T cells, or PBMCs.

Seattle's cohort entered during active infection and was followed longitudinally. Per the authors' pipeline: Quantification of nucleated cells was approximated via reference gene primer amplification. Method: immunoSEQ multiplex PCR; TCRdb's copy keeps in-frame clones and lacks some. V, J and clone size derive from that table, while D and trimming were established from the DNA sequence. The sample has 350,000 to 400,000 clones; 89% are singletons. This TCR came from a woman in her twenties or thirties with COVID-19, enrolled during active disease. Sequencing used peripheral blood.

The CDR3: CASSYAGNTEAFF. CDR3 nucleotides: TGTGCCAGCAGTTACGCCGGGAACACTGAAGCTTTCTTT. J is TRBJ1-1 and V is TRBV6-2 or TRBV6-3; D unclear. Germline loops: CDR1 MNHEY, CDR2 SVGEGT. The germline V and J ends were trimmed by 2 bases and 1 base, with 5 bases remaining between them. There are 13 residues in the CDR3.